This T cell receptor (beta chain) emerged from a study of CD8+CD57+ T cells in acquired aplastic anemia. Study context: Sorted CD4+ plus CD8+ cells gave DNA averaging roughly 3.5 ug. CD4+ cell libraries from healthy donors averaged approximately 10 million reads.

Genomic DNA, serving as template, underwent TCR beta VDJ and CDR3 profiling. TCRdb analysed the reads with MiXCR anew, one entry per CDR3 protein. The table lists some 140,000 distinct CDR3 sequences, less than 45% of them singletons. Overall study results and limits: Common to patients and controls were twenty-nine CD8+ CDR3 sequences. Patients did not significantly differ from controls in CD8+ Simpson's diversity.

At least ten counts were recorded for this clonotype. The antigen is unknown. Source material: sorted CD4+, CD8+, or CD8+CD57+ T cells (not recorded which) from PBMCs. The TCR comes from a human donor in good health, serving as a control.

In DNA, the CDR3 is TGTGCCAGTAGTATGAGGCACATCACTGAAGCTTTCTTT. Encoded protein: CASSMRHITEAFF. The genes are TRBV19 and TRBJ1-1; no clear D. CDR3 length: 13 amino acids. Trimming took 3 bases from V and 4 from J, leaving 9 bases between them. Looked up from germline, CDR1 is LNHDA and CDR2 is SQIVND (reference sequence).